Listed here are 30 T cell receptor beta chains from one sample, sequenced in a study of T cell responses to AZD1222 COVID-19 vaccine. Using immunoSEQ multiplex PCR, the repertoire was profiled, and TCRdb retains in-frame clones only, with some absent. The table shows about 83,000 clones, with 86% occurring only once. The input for sequencing was peripheral blood, taken on day 0 of AZD1222 vaccination. These receptors were taken from an adult in good health.

The V call is TRBV5-4, the J call TRBJ2-7; 7 bases fit TRBD1. The junction had 12 bases not matched to a gene; V was cut back by 3 bases and J by 0 bases. From germline, CDR1 is SGHNT and CDR2 YYREEE (reference sequence). The CDR3 runs 17 residues. Written as DNA, the CDR3 is TGTGCCAGCAGCTCGTGGTACGGGACAGATGCCTCCTACGAGCAGTACTTC. This sequence encodes CASSSWYGTDASYEQYF. The whole variable domain, remainder taken from reference TRBV5-4 and TRBJ2-7, is ETGVTQSPTHLIKTRGQQVTLRCSSQSGHNTVSWYQQALGQGPQFIFQYYREEENGRGNFPPRFSGLQFPNYSSELNVNALELDDSALYLCASSSWYGTDASYEQYFGPGTRLTVT.

The chain links TRBV19 to TRBJ2-5, with 8 bases identical to TRBD2. Germline-derived CDR1 and CDR2 are LNHDA and SQIVND (reference sequence). The J segment lost 0 bases and the V segment lost 3 bases, leaving 12 bases of the junction unmatched. The CDR3 is made up of 18 amino acids. Written as DNA, the CDR3 is TGTGCCAGTAGTATCGGTGGGAGGGCTAGCGGGTACCAAGAGACCCAGTACTTC. The encoded protein is CASSIGGRASGYQETQYF.

The chain recombines TRBV19 with TRBJ2-2; D gene ambiguous. Germline V gives CDR1 LNHDA, CDR2 SQIVND (reference sequence). CDR3 length: 13 residues. V was cut by 2 bases and J by 6 bases, with 7 bases left in between. The CDR3 DNA reads as TGTGCCAGTAGTATATCGTTAGCCGGGGAGCTGTTTTTT. Its protein product is CASSISLAGELFF.

The chain links TRBV6-5 to TRBJ2-1; TRBD2 agrees at 9 bases. Looked up from germline, CDR1 is MNHEY and CDR2 is SVGAGI. This CDR3 has 14 amino acids. V shed 7 bases, J shed 4 bases, and the junction held 5 bases outside the gene matches. CDR3 residues: CASTRLAEYNEQFF. CDR3 coding DNA: TGTGCCAGCACCAGACTAGCGGAGTACAATGAGCAGTTCTTC.

The chain couples TRBV7-9 to TRBJ1-1, with 9 bases lining up with TRBD1. Per the germline V gene, CDR1 is SEHNR and CDR2 is FQNEAQ (reference sequence). J lost 4 bases, V lost 5 bases, and 5 bases had no gene match. This CDR3 contains 14 residues. This CDR3 reads CASSPWDRATEAFF. The DNA for the CDR3 is TGTGCCAGCAGCCCGTGGGACAGGGCCACTGAAGCTTTCTTT.

The rearrangement links TRBV18 to TRBJ1-2; D gene unclear. Between the trimmed V and J ends, which lost 4 bases and 4 bases, there was a span of 13 bases. Germline-derived CDR1 and CDR2 are KGHSH and LQKENI. The CDR3 runs to 14 residues. CDR3 protein: CASSQSAGIYGYTF. CDR3 nucleotides: TGTGCCAGCTCACAAAGCGCCGGAATCTATGGCTACACCTTC.

V gene TRBV10-3 combines with J gene TRBJ2-7; perhaps TRBD1 as D (6 bases). Germline CDR1 ENHRY, CDR2 SYGVKD. The CDR3 is made up of 13 amino acids. V was shortened by 11 bases and J by 3 bases, with 17 bases between the two germline ends. The CDR3 bases are TGTGCCGTCGAGATATTAGGGGGCTACGAGCAGTACTTC. Its protein is CAVEILGGYEQYF.

The chain carries TRBV29-1 and TRBJ2-7; 7 nucleotides agree with TRBD1. Germline CDR1 and CDR2: SQVTM and ANQGSEA. This CDR3 contains 14 residues. With V trimmed by 6 bases and J by 7 bases, 15 bases remained unmatched. Written as DNA, the CDR3 is TGCAGCGTCATCCGGACAGGAACTTGGAGGGAGCAGTACTTC. This codes for CSVIRTGTWREQYF.

The chain links TRBV19 to TRBJ1-4, with TRBD1 matching over 8 bases. The germline CDR1 and CDR2 sequences are LNHDA and SQIVND (reference sequence). The length of the CDR3 is 16 residues. V lost 6 bases and J lost 3; bases outside the gene matches: 9. The CDR3 sequence is CASRGTGGRANEKLFF. DNA for the CDR3: TGTGCCAGTAGAGGAACAGGGGGTCGGGCTAATGAAAAACTGTTTTTT. Based on the CDR3 plus reference TRBV19 and TRBJ1-4, the full variable domain is DGGITQSPKYLFRKEGQNVTLSCEQNLNHDAMYWYRQDPGQGLRLIYYSQIVNDFQKGDIAEGYSVSREKKESFPLTVTSAQKNPTAFYLCASRGTGGRANEKLFFGSGTQLSVL.

The chain is built from TRBV6-1 and TRBJ1-3; D might be TRBD1 (5 bases). This CDR3 is built from 14 residues. Trimming removed 3 bases at V and 8 bases at J, with 14 bases between. Germline V lookup: CDR1 MNHNS, CDR2 SASEGT. The CDR3 reads CASSESEGRDTIYF. DNA for the CDR3: TGTGCCAGCAGTGAGTCGGAGGGGCGAGACACCATATATTTT.

The chain carries TRBV29-1 and TRBJ2-7; TRBD1 aligns across 7 bases. The CDR3 length is 14 residues. Trimming removed 1 base from V and 2 bases from J; junction bases left unmatched: 5. Germline V lookup: CDR1 SQVTM, CDR2 ANQGSEA. The CDR3: CSVEVRGSTYEQYF. CDR3 DNA sequence: TGCAGCGTTGAAGTCAGGGGGAGTACCTACGAGCAGTACTTC.

This clone was counted only a few times. V and J are TRBV7-2 and TRBJ1-2; the match to TRBD1 covers 7 bases. Germline V gene lookup returns CDR1 SGHTA and CDR2 FQGNSA. The CDR3 has 13 residues. The V gene end was trimmed by 5 bases and the J gene end by 4 bases; junction bases not matched to a gene: 4. The CDR3 coding sequence is TGTGCCAGCAGCGCGGACAGGATCTATGGCTACACCTTC. Protein: CASSADRIYGYTF.

The V gene is TRBV9, the J gene TRBJ2-3; 11 bases agree with TRBD2. Trimming cost V 3 bases and J 4 bases; bases outside gene matches: 7. The CDR3 spans 16 residues. Germline assignment: CDR1 SGDLS and CDR2 YYNGEE. The CDR3: CASSGRLAGMADTQYF. In DNA form, the CDR3 reads TGTGCCAGCAGCGGACGACTAGCGGGGATGGCAGATACGCAGTATTTT.

This clone was observed once. The J gene is TRBJ2-3, the V gene TRBV2, with TRBD2 identical over 8 bases. This CDR3 contains 16 residues. After removal of 7 bases from V and 6 bases from J, the junction contained 15 bases not matched to a gene. The germline V gene encodes CDR1 SNHLY and CDR2 FYNNEI. The CDR3 loop reads CASTVAPGGSGDTQYF. Written as DNA, the CDR3 is TGTGCCAGCACTGTCGCTCCGGGGGGGTCCGGGGATACGCAGTATTTT.

The V call is TRBV2, the J call TRBJ2-7, with a weak D call TRBD1 (6 bases). V was cut by 6 bases and J by 3 bases, with 15 bases left in between. The germline CDR1 and CDR2 sequences are SNHLY and FYNNEI. This CDR3 has 14 amino acids. Here the CDR3 DNA reads TGTGCCAGCAGCCGATCCCGGGACATCTACGAGCAGTACTTC. This translates into CASSRSRDIYEQYF.

This clone was seen a few times. The chain has TRBV3-1 (or the pseudogene TRBV3-2) and TRBJ1-5, with D hard to call. CDR1 is LGHDT, CDR2 YNNKEL, per germline (reference sequence). Trimming left V 4 bases short and J 8 bases short, with 12 bases between. This CDR3 is built from 13 residues. CDR3 coding DNA: TGTGCCAGCAGCCCCCGGGGTGGGGAGCCCCAGCATTTT. It is translated as CASSPRGGEPQHF.

This clone showed up just a few times. V is TRBV7-8 and J is TRBJ2-2; 10 positions agree with TRBD1. Germline V CDR1 and CDR2: SGHVS, FQNEAQ. CDR3 length equals 15 residues. J was trimmed by 5 bases and V by 8 bases; bases with no gene match: 8. The CDR3 region is CASARDRGLTGELFF. The CDR3 bases are TGTGCCAGCGCCCGGGACAGGGGCTTGACCGGGGAGCTGTTTTTT.

The rearrangement uses TRBV5-3 and TRBJ2-3; 7 nucleotides line up with TRBD1. TRBV5-3 falls under the ORF class, with uncertain function. J was trimmed by 4 bases and V by 4 bases; bases with no gene match: 9. CDR3 length: 15 residues. The CDR3 DNA reads TGTGCCAGAAGCAATCCAGGGGGTTCCTCAGATACGCAGTATTTT. This translates into CARSNPGGSSDTQYF.

V gene TRBV6-5 combines with J gene TRBJ2-2; TRBD2 matches 7 bases. CDR3 length equals 15 residues. In germline, CDR1 is MNHEY, CDR2 SVGAGI. The ends lost 6 bases at V and 0 bases at J; junction bases unmatched: 4. CDR3 loop: CASSLGGANTGELFF. CDR3 coding DNA: TGTGCCAGCAGCTTGGGGGGGGCGAACACCGGGGAGCTGTTTTTT.

The V gene is TRBV18, the J gene TRBJ1-3; D unclear. Germline CDR1 reads KGHSH; CDR2 reads LQKENI. V lost 2 bases and J lost 6, with 8 bases in between. The CDR3 covers 13 residues. The CDR3 spells CASSPGNLNTIYF. The CDR3 DNA is TGTGCCAGCTCACCAGGGAATTTAAACACCATATATTTT. The full variable domain, rest sourced from reference TRBV18 and TRBJ1-3, is NAGVMQNPRHLVRRRGQEARLRCSPMKGHSHVYWYRQLPEEGLKFMVYLQKENIIDESGMPKERFSAEFPKEGPSILRIQQVVRGDSAAYFCASSPGNLNTIYFGEGSWLTVV.

The chain joins TRBV6-5 to TRBJ2-7, with 9 bases that match TRBD1. Germline V gene sequence: CDR1 MNHEY, CDR2 SVGAGI. This CDR3 is built from 14 residues. J lost 3 bases, V lost 7 bases, and 7 bases had no gene match. CDR3 amino acids: CASTAGTGSYEQYF. For the CDR3, the DNA is TGTGCCAGCACCGCCGGGACAGGGAGCTACGAGCAGTACTTC.

The chain couples TRBV11-2 to TRBJ1-2, with 11 nucleotides matching TRBD1. Germline CDR1 reads SGHAT; CDR2 reads FQNNGV. J was trimmed by 7 bases and V by 5 bases; bases with no gene match: 12. CDR3 length: 16 residues. The CDR3 DNA reads as TGTGCCAGCAGCCTCCTCCCGGGACAGGGGGGTGGTGGCTACACCTTC. Its protein product is CASSLLPGQGGGGYTF.

The chain recombines TRBV7-6 with TRBJ2-3; D remains ambiguous. CDR1 SGHVS and CDR2 FNYEAQ come from the germline V gene. Trimming shortened V by 3 bases and J by 2 bases, and 3 bases separated the two germline ends. The CDR3 covers 12 residues. The CDR3 bases are TGTGCCAGCAGCTTCCACACAGATACGCAGTATTTT. Amino acid sequence: CASSFHTDTQYF.

This clone was seen more than once but under ten times. This chain links TRBV6-6 with TRBJ2-7; 8 nucleotides match TRBD1. Germline V gene lookup returns CDR1 MNHNY and CDR2 SVGAGI (reference sequence). J lost 3 bases, V lost 5 bases, and 12 bases had no gene match. The CDR3 consists of 16 residues. The DNA for the CDR3 is TGTGCCAGCAGTCATGGACAGGGCGAAAGCGGCTACGAGCAGTACTTC. Amino acids: CASSHGQGESGYEQYF.

The rearrangement joins TRBV19 to TRBJ2-1; maybe TRBD1 (5 bases). Germline CDR1 LNHDA, CDR2 SQIVND (reference sequence). Trimming pared 7 bases from V and 9 bases from J, leaving 16 bases between. The CDR3 runs to 13 residues. CDR3 coding DNA: TGTGCCAGTATCCATGACAGTACGGGTGAGCAGTTCTTC. This translates into CASIHDSTGEQFF. The full variable domain, completed using reference TRBV19 and TRBJ2-1, is DGGITQSPKYLFRKEGQNVTLSCEQNLNHDAMYWYRQDPGQGLRLIYYSQIVNDFQKGDIAEGYSVSREKKESFPLTVTSAQKNPTAFYLCASIHDSTGEQFFGPGTRLTVL.

The chain's CDR3 is CASSDGSASGGGEQYF. CDR3 nucleotides: TGTGCCAGCAGTGACGGGTCAGCTAGCGGGGGAGGCGAGCAGTACTTC. The chain employs TRBV2 and TRBJ2-7, with 10 bases identical to TRBD2. V lost 3 bases to trimming and J lost 6 bases; unmatched junction nucleotides: 11. This CDR3 region has 16 residues. Germline V CDR1 and CDR2: SNHLY, FYNNEI.

This sequence joins TRBV19 and TRBJ2-2; D remains ambiguous. The CDR3 sequence is 15 residues long. Germline V CDR1 and CDR2: LNHDA, SQIVND (reference sequence). Trimming cost V 1 base and J 5 bases, with 11 bases left between them. The CDR3 nucleotides read TGTGCCAGTAGTATAGCACATCAACTAACCGGGGAGCTGTTTTTT. It encodes CASSIAHQLTGELFF.

This clone was detected once. One junction end disagrees with the germline gene, perhaps due to a read error. This chain joins TRBV27 and TRBJ1-5; D possibly corresponds to TRBD1 (5 bases). Germline CDR1 and CDR2: MNHEY and SMNVEV (reference sequence). The CDR3 totals 13 residues. The CDR3 nucleotides read TGTGCCAGCAGTTTCCGGGGCAATCGGCCCCAGCATTTT. Its translation is CASSFRGNRPQHF.

The table lists this clone with a count of one. The chain recombines TRBV11-2 with TRBJ2-1, with TRBD2 as a possible D gene (6 bases). V dropped 6 bases and J dropped 1 base, with 10 bases sitting between them. Germline V gene sequence: CDR1 SGHAT, CDR2 FQNNGV. This CDR3 is built from 14 residues. The CDR3, as DNA: TGTGCCAGCAGTCTAGCGCTGTCCTACAATGAGCAGTTCTTC. Its protein is CASSLALSYNEQFF.

This chain's CDR3 is CASSPQWRGENNEQFF. The DNA of the CDR3 is TGTGCCAGCAGCCCCCAATGGCGGGGCGAGAACAATGAGCAGTTCTTC. The V gene is TRBV5-6, the J gene TRBJ2-1; possible D gene TRBD2, 6 bases. There are 16 residues in the CDR3. V was trimmed by 4 bases and J by 5 bases, leaving 19 bases between them. CDR1 and CDR2 from the germline V gene are SGHDT and YYEEEE.